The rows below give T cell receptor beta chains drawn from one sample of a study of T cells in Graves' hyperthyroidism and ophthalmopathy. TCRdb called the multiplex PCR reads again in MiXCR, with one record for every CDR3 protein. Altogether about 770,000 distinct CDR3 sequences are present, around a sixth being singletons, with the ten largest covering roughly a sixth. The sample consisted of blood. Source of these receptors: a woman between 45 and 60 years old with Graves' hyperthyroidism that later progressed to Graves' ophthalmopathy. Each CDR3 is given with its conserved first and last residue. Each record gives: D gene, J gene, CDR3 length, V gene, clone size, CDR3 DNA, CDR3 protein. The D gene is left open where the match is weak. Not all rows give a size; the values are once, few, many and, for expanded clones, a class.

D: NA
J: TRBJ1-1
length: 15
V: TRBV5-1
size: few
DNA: TGCGCCAGCAGCGACGTGGAGGACCTGTACACTGAAGCTTTCTTT
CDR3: CASSDVEDLYTEAFF

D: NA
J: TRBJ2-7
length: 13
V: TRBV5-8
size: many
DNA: TGTGCCAGCAGCCTTAGGGAGACCTACGAGCAGTACTTC
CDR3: CASSLRETYEQYF

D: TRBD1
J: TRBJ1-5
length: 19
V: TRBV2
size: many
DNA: TGTGCCAGCAGTGAAAGGACAGGTGGTAGGTATAGTGGCAATCAGCCCCAGCATTTT
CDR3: CASSERTGGRYSGNQPQHF

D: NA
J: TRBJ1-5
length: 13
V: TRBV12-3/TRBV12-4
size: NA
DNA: TGTGCCAGCAGTTTTGGGGCTATTCGGCCCCAGCATTTT
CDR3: CASSFGAIRPQHF

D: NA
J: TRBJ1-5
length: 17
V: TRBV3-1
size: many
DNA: TGTGCCAGCAGCCGAAGCCCCCCCGGCAGCTTAAAGCGGCCCCAGCATTTT
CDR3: CASSRSPPGSLKRPQHF

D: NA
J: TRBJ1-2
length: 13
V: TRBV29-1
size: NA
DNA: TGCAGCGTTGACCCTTGGGCTAACTATGGCTACACCTTC
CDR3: CSVDPWANYGYTF

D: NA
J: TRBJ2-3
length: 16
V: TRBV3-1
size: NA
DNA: TGTGCCAGCAGCCTACGCAAGAGGACTGCCGGAGATACGCAGTATTTT
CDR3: CASSLRKRTAGDTQYF

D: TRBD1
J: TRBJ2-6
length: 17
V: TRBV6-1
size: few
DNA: TGTGCCAGCAGTGAAGGGACAGGGGGCGCCGGGGCCAACGTCCTGACTTTC
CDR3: CASSEGTGGAGANVLTF

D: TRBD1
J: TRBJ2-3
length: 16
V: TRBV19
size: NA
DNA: TGTGCCAGTAGCTTCTCGTACGGGACAGGGGGGAATACGCAGTATTTT
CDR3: CASSFSYGTGGNTQYF

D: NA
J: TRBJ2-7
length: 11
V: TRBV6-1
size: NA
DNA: TGTGCCAGCACCGACGGGGGTGAGCAGTACTTC
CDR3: CASTDGGEQYF

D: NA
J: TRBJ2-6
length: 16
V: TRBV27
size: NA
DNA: TGTGCCAGCGCTGGGGTGGGAGTCTCTGGGGCCAACGTCCTGACTTTC
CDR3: CASAGVGVSGANVLTF

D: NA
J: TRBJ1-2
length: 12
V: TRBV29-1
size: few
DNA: TGCAGCGTTGATGCGTTGGGCGATGGCTACACCTTC
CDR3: CSVDALGDGYTF

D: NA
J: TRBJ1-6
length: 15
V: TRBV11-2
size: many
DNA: TGTGCCAGCAGCTTAGCCGGGACGGGCAATTCACCCCTCCACTTT
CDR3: CASSLAGTGNSPLHF

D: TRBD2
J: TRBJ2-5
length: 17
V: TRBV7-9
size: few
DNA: TGTGCCAGCAGCCCCCCCACCCAGGGACTACCCCAAGAGACCCAGTACTTC
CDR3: CASSPPTQGLPQETQYF

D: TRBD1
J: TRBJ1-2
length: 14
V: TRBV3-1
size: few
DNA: TGTGCCAGCAGCCCGGGACAGGGGGCATGGGGCTACACCTTC
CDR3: CASSPGQGAWGYTF

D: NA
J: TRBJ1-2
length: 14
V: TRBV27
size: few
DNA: TGTGCCAGCAGTTTATCGGGGGCAGACTATGGCTACACCTTC
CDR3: CASSLSGADYGYTF

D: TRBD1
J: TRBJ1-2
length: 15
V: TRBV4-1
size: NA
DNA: TGCGCCAGCAGCCGCGGACAGGGGGCGAGAGGTGGCTACACCTTC
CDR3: CASSRGQGARGGYTF

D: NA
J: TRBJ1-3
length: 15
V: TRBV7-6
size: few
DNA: TGTGCCAGCAAACTTACTAGTTCGGGCGGAAACACCATATATTTT
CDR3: CASKLTSSGGNTIYF

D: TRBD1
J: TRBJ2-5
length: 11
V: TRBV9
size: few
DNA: TGTGCCAGCAGCGGGGGACAGCACTTCAACTTC
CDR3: CASSGGQHFNF

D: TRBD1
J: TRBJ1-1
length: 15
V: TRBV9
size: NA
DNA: TGTGCCAGCAGCGTAGCCTCGGGACAGGGTGGTGAAGCTTTCTTT
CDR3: CASSVASGQGGEAFF

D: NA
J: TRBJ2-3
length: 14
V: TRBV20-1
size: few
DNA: TGCAGTGCTAGACTCGGGAGTTGGTTAGATACGCAGTATTTT
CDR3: CSARLGSWLDTQYF

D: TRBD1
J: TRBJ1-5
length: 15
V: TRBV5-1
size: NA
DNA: TGCGCCAGCAGCTGGAAAGGGACAGGCGGGCAGCCCCAGCATTTT
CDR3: CASSWKGTGGQPQHF

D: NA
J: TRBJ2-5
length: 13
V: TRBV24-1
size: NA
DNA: TGTGCCACCAGTGAGGGGGGCGCGGAGACCCAGTACTTC
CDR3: CATSEGGAETQYF

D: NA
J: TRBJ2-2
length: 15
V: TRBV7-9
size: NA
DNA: TGTGCCAGCAGCATGACTGAGCCGAACACCGGGGAGCTGTTTTTT
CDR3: CASSMTEPNTGELFF

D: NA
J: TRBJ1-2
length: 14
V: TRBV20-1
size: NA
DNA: TGCAGTGCTAGAGCTAGGACAGCTAACTATGGCTACACCTTC
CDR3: CSARARTANYGYTF

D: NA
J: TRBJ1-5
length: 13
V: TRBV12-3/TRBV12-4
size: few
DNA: TGTGCCAGCACCCTGGAACTTTATCAGCCCCAGCATTTT
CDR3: CASTLELYQPQHF

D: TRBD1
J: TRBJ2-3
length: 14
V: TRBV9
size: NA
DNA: TGTGCCAGCAGCGGGACAGGGCTGGTAGATACGCAGTATTTT
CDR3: CASSGTGLVDTQYF

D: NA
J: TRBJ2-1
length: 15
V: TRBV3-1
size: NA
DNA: TGTGCCAGCAGCGATACGACATACTCCTACAATGAGCAGTTCTTC
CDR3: CASSDTTYSYNEQFF

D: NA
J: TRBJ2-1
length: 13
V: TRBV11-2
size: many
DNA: TGTGCCAGCAGCTTAACAGCGTACAATGAGCAGTTCTTC
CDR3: CASSLTAYNEQFF

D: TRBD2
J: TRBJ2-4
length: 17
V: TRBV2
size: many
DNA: TGTGCCAGCAGGGGGACTAGCGGTAGCCTAGCCAAAAACATTCAGTACTTC
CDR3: CASRGTSGSLAKNIQYF

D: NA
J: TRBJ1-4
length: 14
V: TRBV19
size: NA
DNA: TGTGCCAGTAGCTACAGGATCATGGATGAAAAACTGTTTTTT
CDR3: CASSYRIMDEKLFF

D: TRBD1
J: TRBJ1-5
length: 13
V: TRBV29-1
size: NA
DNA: TGCAGCGCCCTGACAGGGGGCAATCAGCCCCAGCATTTT
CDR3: CSALTGGNQPQHF

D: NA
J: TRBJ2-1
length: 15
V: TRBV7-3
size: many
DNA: TGTGCCAGCAGCTTAAGAGGGAGAAGATCCGATGAGCAGTTCTTC
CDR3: CASSLRGRRSDEQFF

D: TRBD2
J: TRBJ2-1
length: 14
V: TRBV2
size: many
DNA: TGTGCCAGCGACGGAGCGGGACCCTACAATGAGCAGTTCTTC
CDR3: CASDGAGPYNEQFF

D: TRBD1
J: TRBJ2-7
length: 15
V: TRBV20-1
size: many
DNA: TGCAGTGCTAGGGCTCCCGGACAGGGGGCTGGCGAGCAGTACTTC
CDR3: CSARAPGQGAGEQYF

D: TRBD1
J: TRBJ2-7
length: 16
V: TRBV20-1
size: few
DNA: TGCAGTGCCAGGGGCGTTGTCGGGACAGGGGGCTACGAGCAGTACTTC
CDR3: CSARGVVGTGGYEQYF

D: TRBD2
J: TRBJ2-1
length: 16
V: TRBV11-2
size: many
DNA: TGTGCCAGCAGCTTAGCCAGAGCGGGGCCATACAATGAGCAGTTCTTC
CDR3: CASSLARAGPYNEQFF

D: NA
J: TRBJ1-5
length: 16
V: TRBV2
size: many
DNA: TGTGCCAGCAGGAAGTTATCGGGGCCGGGCAATCAGCCCCAGCATTTT
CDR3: CASRKLSGPGNQPQHF

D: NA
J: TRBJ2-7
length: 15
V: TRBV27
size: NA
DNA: TGTGCCAGCAGTTTATCGCGGGGCTTAGGTTACGAGCAGTACTTC
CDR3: CASSLSRGLGYEQYF

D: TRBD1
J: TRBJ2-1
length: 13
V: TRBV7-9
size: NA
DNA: TGTGCCAGCAGCTCACAGGGGGCCCATGAGCAGTTCTTC
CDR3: CASSSQGAHEQFF

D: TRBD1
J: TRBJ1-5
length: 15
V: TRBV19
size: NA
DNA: TGTGCCAGTCAACAGGGGTTTAATAGCAATCAGCCCCAGCATTTT
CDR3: CASQQGFNSNQPQHF

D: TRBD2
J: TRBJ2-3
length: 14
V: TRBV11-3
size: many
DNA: TGTGCCAGCAGCTTCCGAGCGGGGGAAGATACGCAGTATTTT
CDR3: CASSFRAGEDTQYF

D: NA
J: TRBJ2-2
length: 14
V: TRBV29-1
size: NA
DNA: TGCAGCGTGAACTGGGACGCGAACACCGGGGAGCTGTTTTTT
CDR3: CSVNWDANTGELFF

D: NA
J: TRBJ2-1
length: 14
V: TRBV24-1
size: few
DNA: TGTGCCACCAGTGAAGAGAACTCCTACAATGAGCAGTTCTTC
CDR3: CATSEENSYNEQFF

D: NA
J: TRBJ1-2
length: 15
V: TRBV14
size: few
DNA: TGTGCCAGCAGCCAAGAAGTTGGAGGGGGCTATGGCTACACCTTC
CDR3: CASSQEVGGGYGYTF

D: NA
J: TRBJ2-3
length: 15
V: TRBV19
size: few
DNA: TGTGCCAGTTGGAGTAGCGGCTCTGGCACAGATACGCAGTATTTT
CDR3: CASWSSGSGTDTQYF

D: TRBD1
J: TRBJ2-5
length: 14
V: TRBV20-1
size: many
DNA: TGCAGTTTCCTTCCCCGGGACAGGGGAGAGACCCAGTACTTC
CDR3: CSFLPRDRGETQYF

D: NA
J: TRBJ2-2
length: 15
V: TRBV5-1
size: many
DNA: TGCGCCAGCAGCTTTCAGGGCGGGAACACCGGGGAGCTGTTTTTT
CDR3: CASSFQGGNTGELFF

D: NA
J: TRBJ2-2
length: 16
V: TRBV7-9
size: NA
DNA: TGTGCCAGCAGCTCTTCCCCGGGGGAGAACACCGGGGAGCTGTTTTTT
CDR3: CASSSSPGENTGELFF

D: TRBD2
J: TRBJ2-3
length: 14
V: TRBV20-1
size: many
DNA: TGCAGTGCCGATAGCGGGGACTCAGGGGATACGCAGTATTTT
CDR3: CSADSGDSGDTQYF

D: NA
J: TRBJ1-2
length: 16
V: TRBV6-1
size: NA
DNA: TGTGCCAGCAGTTCAATCAGTGAATCAAAACCTTATGGCTACACCTTC
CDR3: CASSSISESKPYGYTF

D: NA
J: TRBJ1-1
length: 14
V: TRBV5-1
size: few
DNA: TGCGCCAGCAGCGGGGTAAGTGGCGACACTGAAGCTTTCTTT
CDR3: CASSGVSGDTEAFF

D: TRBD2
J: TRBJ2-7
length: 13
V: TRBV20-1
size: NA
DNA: TGCAGTGCTAGTAGCGGGGGGTCCTACGAGCAGTACTTC
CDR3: CSASSGGSYEQYF

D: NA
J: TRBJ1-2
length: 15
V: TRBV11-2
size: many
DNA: TGTGCCAGCAGCGCCAGAGGTTCAGGGGACTATGGCTACACCTTC
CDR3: CASSARGSGDYGYTF